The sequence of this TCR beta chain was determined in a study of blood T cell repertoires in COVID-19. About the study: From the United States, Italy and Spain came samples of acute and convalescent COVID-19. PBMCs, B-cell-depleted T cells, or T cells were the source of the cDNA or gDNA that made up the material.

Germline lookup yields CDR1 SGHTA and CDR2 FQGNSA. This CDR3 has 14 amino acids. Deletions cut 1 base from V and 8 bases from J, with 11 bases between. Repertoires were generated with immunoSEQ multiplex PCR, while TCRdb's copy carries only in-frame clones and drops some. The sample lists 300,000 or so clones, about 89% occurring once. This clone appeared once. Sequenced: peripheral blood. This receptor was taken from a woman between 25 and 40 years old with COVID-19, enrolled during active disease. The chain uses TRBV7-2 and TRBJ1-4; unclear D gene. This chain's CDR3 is CASSLGRKAEKLFF. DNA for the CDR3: TGTGCCAGCAGCTTAGGGCGGAAGGCGGAAAAACTGTTTTTT.